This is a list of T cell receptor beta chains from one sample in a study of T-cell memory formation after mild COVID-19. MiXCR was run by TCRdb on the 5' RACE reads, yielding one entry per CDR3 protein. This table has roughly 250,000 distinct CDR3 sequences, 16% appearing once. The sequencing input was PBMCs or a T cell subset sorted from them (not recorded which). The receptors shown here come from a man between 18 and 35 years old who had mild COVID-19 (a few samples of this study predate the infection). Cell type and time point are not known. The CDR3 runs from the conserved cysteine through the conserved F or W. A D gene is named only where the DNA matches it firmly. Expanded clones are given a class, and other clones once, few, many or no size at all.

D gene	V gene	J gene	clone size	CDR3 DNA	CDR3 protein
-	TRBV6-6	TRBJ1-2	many	TGTGCCAGCAGTTACTACCCGACAGCCAACTATGGCTACACCTTC	CASSYYPTANYGYTF
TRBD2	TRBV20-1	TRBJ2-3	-	TGCAGTGCTGAAGTGACTAGCGGGGGGTTCACAGATACGCAGTATTTT	CSAEVTSGGFTDTQYF
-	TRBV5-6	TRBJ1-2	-	TGTGCCAGCAGCTGGGGGACCGACAAAATCTATGGCTACACCTTC	CASSWGTDKIYGYTF
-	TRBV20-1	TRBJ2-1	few	TGCAGTGCTAGAGATCTGGCCTCGGGGAGCTTCTTC	CSARDLASGSFF
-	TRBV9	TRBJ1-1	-	TGTGCCAGCAGCGTAGGAGTCGGAAACACTGAAGCTTTCTTT	CASSVGVGNTEAFF
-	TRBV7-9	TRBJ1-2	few	TGTGCCAGCAGCCCTGGGGGAGGACAGATGAACTATGGCTACACCTTC	CASSPGGGQMNYGYTF
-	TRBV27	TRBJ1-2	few	TGTGCCAGCAGCTATGACAGACTCGACTATGGCTACACCTTC	CASSYDRLDYGYTF
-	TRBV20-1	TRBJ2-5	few	TGCAGTGCCCCGAACGTTGGGGAGACCCAGTACTTC	CSAPNVGETQYF
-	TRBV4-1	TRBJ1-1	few	TGCGCCAGCAGCCAAGCACATAGCGACACTGAAGCTTTCTTT	CASSQAHSDTEAFF
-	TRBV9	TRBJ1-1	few	TGTGCCAGCAGCGAGCATCAGGGCGCTGAAGCTTTCTTT	CASSEHQGAEAFF
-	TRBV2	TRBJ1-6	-	TGTGCCAGCAGTGAACAGTTGGGCAATTCACCCCTCCACTTT	CASSEQLGNSPLHF
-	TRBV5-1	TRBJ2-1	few	TGCGCCAGCAGCTTCAGAGAATACAATGAGCAGTTCTTC	CASSFREYNEQFF
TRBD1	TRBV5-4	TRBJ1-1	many	TGTGCCAGCAGCTTGAACAGGGGCGCGAACACTGAAGCTTTCTTT	CASSLNRGANTEAFF
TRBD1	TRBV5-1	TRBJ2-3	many	TGCGCCAGCAGCTCCGGGACAGGGCTTAGTCGCGGCACAGATACGCAGTATTTT	CASSSGTGLSRGTDTQYF
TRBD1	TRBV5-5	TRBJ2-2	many	TGTGCCAGCAGTAGGACAGGGGCGAACACCGGGGAGCTGTTTTTT	CASSRTGANTGELFF
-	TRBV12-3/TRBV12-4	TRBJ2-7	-	TGTGCCAGCAGCGCCCGGGACGGCTCCTACGAGCAGTACTTC	CASSARDGSYEQYF
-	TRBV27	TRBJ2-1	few	TGTGCCAGCAGTTTACCCAAGAGGGAGCAGTTCTTC	CASSLPKREQFF
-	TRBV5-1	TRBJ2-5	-	TGCGCCAGCAGCTACGTCCAGGGGTTATTAGAGACCCAGTACTTC	CASSYVQGLLETQYF
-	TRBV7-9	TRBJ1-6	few	TGTGCCAGCAGCGGACAGAATTCACCCCTCCACTTT	CASSGQNSPLHF
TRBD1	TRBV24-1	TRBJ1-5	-	TGTGCCACCAGCGACAGGGGTGCGGATCAGCCCCAGCATTTT	CATSDRGADQPQHF
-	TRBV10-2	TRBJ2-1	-	TGCGCCAGCACGGGTCCGGTGAATGAGCAGTTCTTC	CASTGPVNEQFF
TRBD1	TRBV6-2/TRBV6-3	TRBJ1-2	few	TGTGCCAGCACCCGCACCGGGACAGACCATGGCTACACCTTC	CASTRTGTDHGYTF
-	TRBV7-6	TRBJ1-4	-	TGTGCCAGCAGCACGGGGGCTAAACTGTTTTTT	CASSTGAKLFF
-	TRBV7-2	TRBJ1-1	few	TGTGCCAGCAGCCGGGGGGCTTTCTTT	CASSRGAFF
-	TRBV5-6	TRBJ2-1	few	TGTGCCAGCAGCACACTAGTAGTAAGCTCCTACAATGAGCAGTTCTTC	CASSTLVVSSYNEQFF
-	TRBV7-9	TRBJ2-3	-	TGTGCCAGCAGCTTAGTTTCGCAGGGACCCACAGATACGCAGTATTTT	CASSLVSQGPTDTQYF
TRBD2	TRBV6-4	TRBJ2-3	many	TGTGCCAGCAGTGACGGTGCGGGGGGGCAAGATACGCAGTATTTT	CASSDGAGGQDTQYF
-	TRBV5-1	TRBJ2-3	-	TGCGCCAGCAGCTTGGGACTTTACACAGATACGCAGTATTTT	CASSLGLYTDTQYF
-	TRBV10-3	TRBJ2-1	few	TGTGCCTCAAGGAACAGGTTTGATGAGCAGTTCTTC	CASRNRFDEQFF
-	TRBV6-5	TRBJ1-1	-	TGTGCCAGCTTTCAATCGGAGAACACTGAAGCTTTCTTT	CASFQSENTEAFF